These 15 T cell receptor beta chains share one sample of origin, sequenced in a study of cytomegalovirus exposure and HLA in healthy donors. PCR employed 60 Vbeta and 13 Jbeta primers. The table came from immunoSEQ multiplex PCR; TCRdb's copy has only in-frame clones and leaves some out. This table has about 130,000 clones, approximately 85% appearing once. Specimen: PBMCs. Every receptor here comes from a boy aged 5-17 years in good health and CMV-seronegative.

This chain uses TRBV6-6 with TRBJ1-1; 8 bases are shared with TRBD1. The CDR3 has 16 residues. Trimming removed 4 bases from V and 7 bases from J; junction bases left unmatched: 14. Germline loops: CDR1 MNHNY, CDR2 SVGAGI (reference sequence). The CDR3 sequence is CASSSVQGVKTLEAFF. DNA of the CDR3: TGTGCCAGCAGTTCCGTACAGGGGGTGAAAACACTTGAAGCTTTCTTT.

The chain couples TRBV6-5 to TRBJ2-2, with a weak D call TRBD2 (6 bases). The CDR3 length is 15 residues. The germline V and J ends were trimmed by 5 bases and 1 base, with 11 bases remaining between them. Per the germline V gene, CDR1 is MNHEY and CDR2 is SVGAGI. The CDR3 DNA is TGTGCCAGCAGTCGCGGACTACTGAACACCGGGGAGCTGTTTTTT. Its translation: CASSRGLLNTGELFF.

V gene TRBV5-4 combines with J gene TRBJ2-3, with 13 bases matching TRBD2. Germline lookup yields CDR1 SGHNT and CDR2 YYREEE (reference sequence). This CDR3 comprises 16 residues. The V gene end was trimmed by 1 base and the J gene end by 3 bases; junction bases not matched to a gene: 2. This chain's CDR3 is CASSLTSGGGTDTQYF. The CDR3 DNA reads TGTGCCAGCAGCTTGACTAGCGGGGGGGGGACAGATACGCAGTATTTT.

This clone occurred a few times. The V call is TRBV25-1, the J call TRBJ1-1; 12 nucleotides match TRBD1. CDR1 and CDR2 (germline): MGHDK, SYGVNS. V trimming: 3 bases; J trimming: 7 bases; junction bases outside the gene matches: 3. There are 14 residues in the CDR3. The CDR3 protein is CASSEGQGAIEAFF. Here the CDR3 DNA reads TGTGCCAGCAGTGAGGGACAGGGGGCAATTGAAGCTTTCTTT. Full variable domain (rest looked up from reference TRBV25-1 and TRBJ1-1): EADIYQTPRYLVIGTGKKITLECSQTMGHDKMYWYQQDPGMELHLIHYSYGVNSTEKGDLSSESTVSRIRTEHFPLTLESARPSHTSQYLCASSEGQGAIEAFFGQGTRLTVV.

This sequence joins TRBV2 and TRBJ2-3; D is ambiguous. V was cut by 10 bases and J by 2 bases, with 10 bases left in between. Germline V CDR1 and CDR2: SNHLY, FYNNEI. This CDR3 is 12 amino acids long. The CDR3 protein is CATSSTTDTQYF. In DNA form, the CDR3 reads TGTGCCACCTCGAGCACCACAGATACGCAGTATTTT.

This clone has a single count. V usage is TRBV6-1 and J usage is TRBJ2-7, with 13 positions matching TRBD2. The CDR3 has 12 residues. CDR1 is MNHNS, CDR2 SASEGT, per germline. With 7 bases clipped from V and 10 bases from J, the junction kept 4 bases outside the gene matches. The chain's CDR3 is CASTGTSGAQYF. The CDR3 bases are TGTGCCAGCACCGGGACTAGCGGGGCACAGTACTTC.

This clone was seen more than once but under ten times. V is TRBV19 and J is TRBJ1-4; 8 bases line up with TRBD1. Germline loops: CDR1 LNHDA, CDR2 SQIVND (reference sequence). V lost 10 bases, J lost 5 bases, and 12 bases stayed unmatched. The CDR3 length is 15 residues. The DNA of the CDR3 is TGTGCCACTGGAACGGACAGGGTGGGAAATGAAAAACTGTTTTTT. Translation gives CATGTDRVGNEKLFF.

V and J are TRBV7-2 and TRBJ2-1; D unresolved. The CDR3 loop spans 12 amino acids. CDR1 is SGHTA, CDR2 FQGNSA, per germline. V shed 3 bases and J shed 5 bases, with 5 bases lying between them. CDR3 bases: TGTGCCAGCAGCTTTTTAGACAATGAGCAGTTCTTC. Translation gives CASSFLDNEQFF. Supplemented by reference TRBV7-2 and TRBJ2-1, the full variable domain reads GAGVSQSPSNKVTEKGKDVELRCDPISGHTALYWYRQSLGQGLEFLIYFQGNSAPDKSGLPSDRFSAERTGGSVSTLTIQRTQQEDSAVYLCASSFLDNEQFFGPGTRLTVL.

This chain joins TRBV6-6 and TRBJ2-1; weak D call: TRBD2 (5 bases). The CDR3 loop spans 13 amino acids. The germline CDR1 and CDR2 sequences are MNHNY and SVGAGI (reference sequence). The V gene lost 5 bases and the J gene lost 7 bases, with 12 bases spanning the gap. CDR3 sequence reads: CASSATGSNEQFF. The DNA of the CDR3 is TGTGCCAGCAGTGCCACGGGGTCAAATGAGCAGTTCTTC.

The J gene is TRBJ2-6, the V gene TRBV15; TRBD1 might be the D (5 bases). CDR3 length equals 16 residues. The V and J ends lost 1 base and 2 bases respectively, with 9 bases between them. The V gene's germline CDR1 is LNHNV and CDR2 YYDKDF (reference sequence). This chain's CDR3 is CATSRGTTAGANVLTF. The CDR3, as DNA: TGTGCCACCAGCAGAGGTACGACAGCTGGGGCCAACGTCCTGACTTTC.

The gene calls are TRBV7-2 and TRBJ1-1, with 8 nucleotides matching TRBD1. The germline V gene encodes CDR1 SGHTA and CDR2 FQGNSA. The CDR3 has 18 amino acids. V gave up 2 bases and J gave up 0 bases; unmatched junction bases: 11. The CDR3 DNA reads as TGTGCCAGCAGCTTATTATGGCAGGGGGCCCCTATGAACACTGAAGCTTTCTTT. It specifies CASSLLWQGAPMNTEAFF.

The rearrangement uses TRBV5-1 and TRBJ2-7; D is perhaps TRBD2 (7 bases). There are 15 residues in the CDR3. CDR1 is SGHRS, CDR2 YFSETQ, per germline. The V end was cut by 4 bases, the J end by 0 bases, with 14 bases between. The CDR3 spells CASSRGGASSYEQYF. CDR3 DNA: TGCGCCAGCAGCCGTGGGGGGGCCAGCTCCTACGAGCAGTACTTC.

The sample holds a few counts of this clone. The chain carries TRBV5-5 and TRBJ2-7; 11 bases align to TRBD2. Trimming at V came to 7 bases and at J to 4 bases, leaving 10 bases not matched to a gene. The CDR3 loop spans 15 amino acids. The germline V gene encodes CDR1 SGHKS and CDR2 YYEKEE (reference sequence). In DNA form, the CDR3 reads TGTGCCAGCCGTATGGCTAGCGGGAGGAGGTACGAGCAGTACTTC. Residues: CASRMASGRRYEQYF.

The J gene is TRBJ2-7, the V gene TRBV6-5; D is possibly TRBD2 (5 bases). The germline CDR1 and CDR2 sequences are MNHEY and SVGAGI. CDR3 size: 16 residues. Trimming took off 0 bases at V and 0 bases at J, with 12 bases between the two ends. CDR3 protein: CASSYSAGLGSYEQYF. DNA of the CDR3: TGTGCCAGCAGTTACTCGGCCGGACTCGGCTCCTACGAGCAGTACTTC.

This chain connects TRBV25-1 to TRBJ2-2; 9 bases fit TRBD1. Germline lookup yields CDR1 MGHDK and CDR2 SYGVNS. CDR3 size: 17 residues. V shed 10 bases and J 3 bases; nucleotides not matched to a gene: 15. DNA of the CDR3: TGTGCCACCGCCCCGGGACAGGGCCGTTCGTACACCGGGGAGCTGTTTTTT. As protein: CATAPGQGRSYTGELFF.